This T cell receptor beta chain was retrieved from a study of cytomegalovirus exposure and HLA in healthy donors. Trimming cost V 6 bases and J 2 bases, with 14 bases left between them. This CDR3 region has 15 residues. The germline V gene encodes CDR1 MNHNS and CDR2 SASEGT. Notes on this clone: The target antigen is unknown.

Study observations and caveats: Analysis was performed later, and it showed HLA-associated TCR beta chains to be more clonally expanded than equally common others.

The primer mix had 60 Vbeta and 13 Jbeta primers. Assay used: immunoSEQ multiplex PCR; TCRdb lists only in-frame clones, some missing. The sample holds roughly 120,000 clones; 67% are singletons and the top ten take about 8.3%. V and J are TRBV6-1 and TRBJ2-1; maybe TRBD2 (7 bases). This TCR was recovered from a man between 18 and 35 years old in good health and CMV-seropositive. The specimen sequenced was PBMCs. The CDR3 coding sequence is TGTGCCAGCAGGGTGGACGGGGGGCCCTACAATGAGCAGTTCTTC. It encodes CASRVDGGPYNEQFF.